Following are 10 T cell receptor beta chains from one sample sequenced in a study of CD4+ T cells in melanoma. Only in-frame clones appear in the TCRdb table, and some are missing; sequencing was by immunoSEQ multiplex PCR. The table shows approximately 110,000 clones, with around 92% occurring only once. The specimen sequenced was peripheral blood. Receptors were obtained from a human donor with melanoma.

This chain connects TRBV18 to TRBJ2-1, with no clear D. V was trimmed by 0 bases and J by 1 base, leaving 7 bases between them. Germline V gene data show CDR1 as KGHSH and CDR2 as LQKENI. The CDR3 length is 15 residues. The DNA for the CDR3 is TGTGCCAGCTCACCACCGTTCCAGTCCTACAATGAGCAGTTCTTC. Amino acid sequence: CASSPPFQSYNEQFF.

The rearrangement joins TRBV11-3 to TRBJ2-5, with a weak D call TRBD1 (6 bases). The germline V gene encodes CDR1 SGHNT and CDR2 YENEEA. This CDR3 is 13 amino acids long. The ends were cut back, 4 bases at V and 3 bases at J, with 9 bases in the middle. CDR3 DNA: TGTGCCAGCAGCTCCTGGACAGAAGAGACCCAGTACTTC. This sequence encodes CASSSWTEETQYF.

The V gene is TRBV7-9, the J gene TRBJ2-7; D is perhaps TRBD1 (6 bases). V lost 5 bases and J lost 4, with 15 bases in between. The CDR3 has 14 amino acids. Germline V gives CDR1 SEHNR, CDR2 FQNEAQ (reference sequence). CDR3 region: CASSPQGDSYEQYF. DNA of the CDR3: TGTGCCAGCAGCCCACAGGGTGATAGTTACGAGCAGTACTTC.

The chain joins TRBV6-5 to TRBJ1-5, with D perhaps TRBD1 (6 bases). Germline assignment: CDR1 MNHEY and CDR2 SVGAGI. The ends were cut back, 6 bases at V and 0 bases at J, with 12 bases in the middle. This CDR3 comprises 15 residues. Here the CDR3 DNA reads TGTGCCAGCAGACCTTACAGGGATAGCAATCAGCCCCAGCATTTT. It specifies CASRPYRDSNQPQHF.

Comment on this clone: This same CDR3 is encoded by further DNA sequences in the sample. V is TRBV2 and J is TRBJ1-1; D perhaps matches TRBD1 (5 bases). With 0 bases removed from V and 5 bases from J, the gap between germline ends came to 13 bases. The CDR3 is 15 amino acids. The V gene's germline CDR1 is SNHLY and CDR2 FYNNEI. The CDR3 loop reads CASSEAGLGGTEAFF. The DNA for the CDR3 is TGTGCCAGCAGTGAAGCTGGGCTGGGGGGGACTGAAGCTTTCTTT.

The chain has TRBV5-1 and TRBJ2-5; maybe TRBD2 (7 bases). The assigned J gene may be wrong: the sequence end matches TRBJ2-7 better. Germline-derived CDR1 and CDR2 are SGHRS and YFSETQ. The CDR3 contains 15 residues. In DNA form, the CDR3 reads TGCGCCAGCAGCTGGGCCCGGGGGGCCTCCTACGAGCAGTACTTC. It is translated as CASSWARGASYEQYF.

This chain joins TRBV28 and TRBJ2-7; 9 nucleotides align to TRBD1. Germline loops: CDR1 MDHEN, CDR2 SYDVKM. The length of the CDR3 is 16 residues. V dropped 5 bases and J dropped 8; count of bases not matched to a gene: 16. Here the CDR3 reads CASSPPPQTGGIQQYF. The CDR3 region has the DNA TGTGCCAGCAGTCCCCCTCCTCAGACAGGGGGGATCCAGCAGTACTTC.

The chain employs TRBV5-1 and TRBJ1-1, with 7 bases aligning to TRBD1. Per germline, CDR1 SGHRS and CDR2 YFSETQ. V shed 4 bases, J shed 4 bases, and the junction held 4 bases outside the gene matches. The CDR3 has 13 amino acids. The DNA for the CDR3 is TGCGCCAGCAGCCCTAGGGACAGCACTGAAGCTTTCTTT. Translation gives CASSPRDSTEAFF.

The V and J genes are TRBV5-8 and TRBJ1-2, with D maybe TRBD1 (6 bases). This CDR3 is built from 14 residues. Trimming removed 1 base at V and 1 base at J, with 8 bases between. CDR1 is SGHTS and CDR2 is YDEGEE in the germline V gene. The CDR3 bases are TGTGCCAGCAGCTTGCGGACAGTTAACTATGGCTACACCTTC. Its protein is CASSLRTVNYGYTF.

The gene calls are TRBV27 and TRBJ2-7; D is uncertain. The CDR3 sequence is 15 residues long. Germline CDR1 reads MNHEY; CDR2 reads SMNVEV (reference sequence). Trimming removed 6 bases at V and 4 bases at J, with 19 bases between. The CDR3 sequence is CASRGWRSSPYEQYF. The CDR3 nucleotides are TGTGCCAGCAGGGGCTGGAGATCTTCGCCATACGAGCAGTACTTC.